Described below is a single TCR beta chain sequence and its context. Its binding antigen is unknown. One base separates it from a far larger clone, so it is likely a read error. Counted from cysteine to phenylalanine, this CDR3 has 14 amino acids. Left in the record is the CDR3 DNA by itself, 42 bases read in frame from the first base. The sample belongs to a study of low-dose radiotherapy and immunotherapy resistance in tumors (dated by TCRdb to between 2021 and 2024). In terms of the full investigation: Patients in Cohort 1 were given 0.5 Gy per fraction every 2 weeks, and the prescribed total PTV dose was 6.5 Gy. In Cohort 2, 1 Gy per fraction was delivered every two weeks, for a total of 13 Gy over 26 weeks. Patients were given nivolumab as a 240 mg flat dose every two weeks and ipilimumab at 1 mg/kg every six weeks, with both drugs delivered intravenously. Intravenous cyclophosphamide at 200 mg/m2 was administered every two weeks, one day ahead of each radiation and immunotherapy administration. Aspirin 300 mg was taken orally once daily by patients for four cycles, starting on cycle 1 day 1. No randomization into treatment groups was done for the people taking part in the trial. Eight patients were included in the translational analysis: three from the first dose cohort and the first five from the second dose cohort.

Instrument used: Illumina HiSeq 2500. Superscript III and a set of TRAV- and TRBV-specific primers were used to synthesize first-strand cDNA, so that both TCRalpha and TCRbeta chains were covered. TCRs were amplified for about 19 PCR cycles with Phusion, using a constant-region primer paired with the adapter attached to the V primers. Isolated mRNA was amplified with the MessageAmp II aRNA Amplification Kit, using a roughly 15-hour in vitro transcription at 37°C. The Dynabeads mRNA DIRECT Purification Kit was used to isolate the mRNA for TCR sequencing. A second roughly 25-cycle Phusion PCR added indexed Illumina adapters, and products were purified with AMPure XP beads. As for the original processing: Custom Perl scripts were used to pool TCR sequences that encoded the same protein, to remove out-of-frame sequences, and to calculate the abundance of each clonotype. TCR sequences supported by only a single read were excluded from analysis. Among the metrics used to describe the repertoires were Shannon entropy, Gini index, clonality, richness, and the frequency of TCRs shared between repertoires. Using fastp trimming at Q25 and MiXCR clonotype assembly, TCRdb reanalyzed the public sequencing data and kept in-frame beta chains. For every CDR3 protein sequence, its rows merge into one entry that carries the most common genes and DNA. It is TCRdb's table, rather than the study itself, that gives the V and J calls and clone size. This sample gives 45,000 to 75,000 distinct CDR3 sequences in total; less than 25% of them show up just once. Approximately 5.4% of the sample rests with the top ten.

The time point label here, explained by the study, means: before trial treatment. The donors came from RACIN, which was a single-arm phase I dose-escalation trial that paired nivolumab and ipilimumab with aspirin, low-dose cyclophosphamide and low-dose radiotherapy. To be eligible, a patient needed to have an advanced solid tumor that was TIL-negative. The clonotype comes from a male donor with prostate cancer. Sample: PBMCs, taken before treatment. Recombination connected TRBV5-3 to TRBJ2-7, with the D gene tentatively TRBD1 or TRBD2, based on 6 matching bases in each. TRBV5-3 is classed as an ORF, of uncertain function. The CDR3 loop reads CVSSLDSEGVEQYF. The nucleotide sequence reads as follows: TGTGTCAGCAGCCTGGACTCGGAGGGGGTCGAGCAGTACTTC.